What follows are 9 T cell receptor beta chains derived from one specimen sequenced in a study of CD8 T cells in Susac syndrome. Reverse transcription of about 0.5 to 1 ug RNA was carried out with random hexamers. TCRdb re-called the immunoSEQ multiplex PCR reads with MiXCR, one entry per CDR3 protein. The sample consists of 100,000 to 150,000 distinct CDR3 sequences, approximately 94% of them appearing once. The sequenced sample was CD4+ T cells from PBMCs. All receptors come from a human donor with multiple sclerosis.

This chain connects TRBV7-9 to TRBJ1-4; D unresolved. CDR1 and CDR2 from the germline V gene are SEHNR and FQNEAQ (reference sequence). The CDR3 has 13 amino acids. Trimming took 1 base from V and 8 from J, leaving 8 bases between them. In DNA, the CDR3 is TGTGCCAGCAGCTTAGATGGAGGGGAAAAACTGTTTTTT. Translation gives CASSLDGGEKLFF.

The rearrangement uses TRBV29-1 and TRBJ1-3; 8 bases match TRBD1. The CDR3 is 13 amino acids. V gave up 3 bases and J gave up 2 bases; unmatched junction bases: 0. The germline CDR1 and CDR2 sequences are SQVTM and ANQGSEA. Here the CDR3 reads CSVEGQAGNTIYF. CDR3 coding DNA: TGCAGCGTTGAGGGACAGGCTGGAAACACCATATATTTT. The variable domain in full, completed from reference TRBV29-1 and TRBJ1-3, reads SAVISQKPSRDICQRGTSLTIQCQVDSQVTMMFWYRQQPGQSLTLIATANQGSEATYESGFVIDKFPISRPNLTFSTLTVSNMSPEDSSIYLCSVEGQAGNTIYFGEGSWLTVV.

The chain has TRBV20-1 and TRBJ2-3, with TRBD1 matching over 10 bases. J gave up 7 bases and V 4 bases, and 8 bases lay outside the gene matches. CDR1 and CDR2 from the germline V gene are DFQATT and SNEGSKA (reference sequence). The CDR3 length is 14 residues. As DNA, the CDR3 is TGCAGTGCTACCGGGACAGGGGCAGAGTATACGCAGTATTTT. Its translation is CSATGTGAEYTQYF.

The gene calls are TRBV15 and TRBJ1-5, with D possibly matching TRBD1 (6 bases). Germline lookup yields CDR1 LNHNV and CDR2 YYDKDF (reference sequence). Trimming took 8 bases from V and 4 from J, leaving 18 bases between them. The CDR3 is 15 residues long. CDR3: CATGGEGRSNQPQHF. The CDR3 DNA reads TGTGCCACCGGGGGCGAAGGGAGATCAAATCAGCCCCAGCATTTT.

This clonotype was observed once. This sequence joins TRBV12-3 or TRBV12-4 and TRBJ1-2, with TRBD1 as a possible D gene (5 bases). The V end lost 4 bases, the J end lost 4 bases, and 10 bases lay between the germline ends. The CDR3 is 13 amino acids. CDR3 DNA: TGTGCCAGCAGTTCACAGGCCCCCTATGGCTACACCTTC. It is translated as CASSSQAPYGYTF.

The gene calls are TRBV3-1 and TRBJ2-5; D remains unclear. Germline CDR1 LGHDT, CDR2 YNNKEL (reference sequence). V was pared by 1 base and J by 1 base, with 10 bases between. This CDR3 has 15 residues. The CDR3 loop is CASSQGPSAQETQYF. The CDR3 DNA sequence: TGTGCCAGCAGCCAAGGGCCCTCGGCCCAAGAGACCCAGTACTTC.

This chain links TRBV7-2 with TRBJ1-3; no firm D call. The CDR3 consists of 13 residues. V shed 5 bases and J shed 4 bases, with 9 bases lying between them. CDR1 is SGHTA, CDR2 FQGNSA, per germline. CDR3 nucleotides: TGTGCCAGCAGCCAACTGCTAGGAAACACCATATATTTT. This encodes CASSQLLGNTIYF.

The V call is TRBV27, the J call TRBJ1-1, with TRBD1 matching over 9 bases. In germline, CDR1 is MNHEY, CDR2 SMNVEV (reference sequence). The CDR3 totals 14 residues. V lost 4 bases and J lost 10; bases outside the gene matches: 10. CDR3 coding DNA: TGTGCCAGCAGTTCCAACAGGGGGCGCGGAAGAGCTTTCTTT. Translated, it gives CASSSNRGRGRAFF.

In DNA, the CDR3 is TGTGCCAGCTCACTGGGGGGATACCAGCCCCAGCATTTT. This codes for CASSLGGYQPQHF. This chain joins TRBV25-1 and TRBJ1-5; D might be TRBD1 (5 bases). Deletions cut 8 bases from V and 7 bases from J, with 15 bases between. The CDR3 is 13 residues long. In germline, CDR1 is MGHDK, CDR2 SYGVNS.